The clone carrying this T cell receptor (beta chain) occurred once. The antigen remains unidentified. The data are from a study of cytomegalovirus exposure and HLA in healthy donors. Regarding the study as a whole: The study flagged about 150 TCR beta chains as cytomegalovirus-associated.

The V segment lost 2 bases and the J segment 6 bases; nucleotides outside the gene matches: 5. Germline V gives CDR1 SGHVS, CDR2 FQNEAQ. The CDR3 extends over 16 amino acids. With 60 Vbeta and 13 Jbeta primers, the PCR was carried out. Repertoires were generated with immunoSEQ multiplex PCR, while TCRdb's copy carries only in-frame clones and drops some. The repertoire has about 140,000 clones, roughly 79% of them found once; the top ten carry approximately 9.7%. This chain links TRBV7-8 with TRBJ2-1; 12 bases are a match to TRBD2. This receptor was identified in a woman aged 55 to 70 in good health and CMV-seropositive. Input material: PBMCs. CDR3 nucleotide sequence: TGTGCCAGCAGCTTAAGGGTGGGACTAGCGGGCAATGAGCAGTTCTTC. It translates to CASSLRVGLAGNEQFF.